The present entry profiles one TCR beta chain with its context. This clone was seen only a few times. Its antigen is not yet known. Per-base quality was not reported, and no clone a single base away is much larger than it. From each donor, a single peripheral blood sample of about 120 mL on average was drawn into heparinised tubes. Naive, central memory, regulatory and stem cell-like memory CD4+ T cells were sorted on a BD FACSAria II using a panel including CD45RO, CCR7, CD25, CD127, CD95 and CD27. Every sorted population had a purity above 95%. Right away, PBMCs were isolated by Lymphoprep density gradient centrifugation and were stained directly, with no culture step. So that batch effects would be minimized, each experiment stained and sorted samples in pairs, pairing one healthy donor with one patient. The data derive from a study of beta chain features in type 1 diabetes (dated by TCRdb to the late 2010s). In the study overall: No differences in mean age, gender distribution, total cell number or subset yield were found between patients and healthy donors. A total of some 110 million sorted cells were examined across all samples, and a strong correlation was observed between cell number per subset and RNA yield. In the study, recently diagnosed type 1 diabetes patients and matched healthy donors were compared on the TCRB repertoires of their sorted circulating CD4+ T cell subsets. Regulatory and stem cell-like memory subsets were obtained from only 8 patients and about 8 healthy donors, while naive and central memory subsets were obtained from all 28 donors. Here is what the overall study found, with its caveats: Shorter templates might be favored by PCR, yet because patient and control samples were amplified and corrected together, any such skew would affect both groups equally. In all four CD4+ subsets, TCRB CDR3 length was moderately but significantly shorter in type 1 diabetes patients. Patients with type 1 diabetes made fewer insertions and deleted more nucleotides at VDJ recombination sites, implying thymic rearrangement abnormalities. Because cDNA was sequenced instead of genomic DNA, highly expressing activated cells could be over-represented, though the groups showed no difference in activation or CD3 levels. The naive, central memory and regulatory TCRB repertoires appeared to resemble one another more closely among patients than among healthy donors. Because the HLA sub-analyses included only small numbers of individuals, any influence of HLA type on TCRB rearrangement was left unresolved.

The CDR3 covers 17 residues, taking in both the cysteine and the phenylalanine. The retained sequence is limited to the CDR3, 51 bases, with the frame set at the first base. CDR1 and CDR2 are drawn from the germline V gene (reference sequence): LNHDA, SQIVND. The junction shows trimming of 6 bases on V and 9 bases on J, and the gene matches do not reach 16 bases of it. The entire amount of isolated RNA was reverse transcribed using the High Capacity cDNA Reverse Transcription Kit, so the sequenced TCRB transcripts were expressed ones. Naive, central memory and regulatory T cell samples underwent deep immunoSEQ sequencing, averaging about 3.57 million total reads per sample. Sorted cells were lysed in RLT buffer, and RNA was extracted using DNase-treated RNeasy Micro or Mini kits according to cell number. To prevent cross-contamination, every cell subset was processed on its own, while patient and healthy donor samples were processed together. The immunoSEQ multiplex PCR was used to amplify TCRB sequences from cDNA, yielding 87-bp fragments that span the CDR3 region. Amplicons were sequenced on the Illumina HiSeq platform. In the original analysis: PCR bias was corrected computationally using synthetic template baselines, and reads within Hamming distance 2 were collapsed, with unmergeable singletons discarded. Reads were aligned to IMGT to assign V, D and J genes, CDR3 length, and insertions or deletions at six rearrangement sites. Clonotype counts were normalized to sorted cell number within each subset before computing true diversity and Gini coefficients with the tcR R package. Repertoire sharing was quantified using the overlap coefficient calculated on TCRB nucleotide sequences. As a proxy for the pre-selection repertoire, out-of-frame TCRB sequences from naive cells were analyzed. TCRdb holds this immuneACCESS table with in-frame rearrangements only. Some clones are missing; in checked studies, unresolved V genes explain under half, and the rest has no known cause. Clone size and V and J calls were adopted from that table, with D and trimming inferred from the DNA. The sample table shows about 340,000 clones, and approximately 12% are seen once. The top ten constitute approximately 0.016% of the sample.

The chain uses TRBV19 and TRBJ2-1; 11 middle bases align to TRBD2. The sequenced material came from naive CD4+ T cells from blood. The cell subset or site label corresponds to: true naive CD4+ T cells. This receptor was taken from a woman younger than 30 with type 1 diabetes. CDR3 sequence: CASSRGLAGGSHSEQFF. The DNA sequence is given as TGTGCCAGTAGCCGGGGGCTAGCGGGAGGATCCCACAGTGAGCAGTTCTTC.